This T cell receptor (beta chain) was captured in a study of blood T cell repertoires in COVID-19. Study information: T cells, B-cell-depleted T cells, or PBMCs supplied cDNA or gDNA.

Only in-frame clones appear in the TCRdb table, and some are missing; sequencing was by immunoSEQ multiplex PCR. Of 89,000 or so clones listed, about 95% are singletons. The length of the CDR3 is 14 residues. Germline V CDR1 and CDR2: PRHDT, FYEKMQ (reference sequence). Trimming cost V 5 bases and J 4 bases; bases outside gene matches: 3. This clonotype originated in a human donor with active COVID-19. The donor label of this sample is uncertain. Sequenced: peripheral blood. The rearrangement joins TRBV13 to TRBJ2-1; the match to TRBD2 covers 9 bases. For the CDR3, the DNA is TGTGCCAGCAGCCGACTAGCGGAATACAATGAGCAGTTCTTC. This gives the protein CASSRLAEYNEQFF.